This TCR beta chain was retrieved from a study of blood T cell repertoires in COVID-19 (dated by TCRdb to about 2020). General notes on the study: Samples covering the acute and convalescent phases of COVID-19 were provided by collaborators in the United States, Italy and Spain. The prospective study material was composed of cDNA or gDNA derived from T cells, B-cell-depleted T cells, or PBMCs. Nearly every sample came with metadata listing a de-identified subject ID, COVID-19 status, age in years and sex. A freely available public database, intended as a resource for researchers studying the immune response to SARS-CoV-2, is where the repertoires were released. Where available, HLA class I and class II types were taken from metadata supplied by the sample provider and were not determined by assay-based typing. The samples were drawn from the first 160 participants of the ongoing ImmuneRACE study and from more than 1,000 subjects provided by 6 global collaborators. Subjects who had been exposed to COVID-19, were actively infected with it, or had recovered from it provided the deeply sampled blood TCRbeta repertoires that made up the dataset. What the authors observed across the whole study: The quantity of clinical and demographic metadata differed by source and by participant and was supplied without curation.

To note about this clone: Its antigen remains unidentified. No clone much larger than this one lies a single base away; base qualities are absent.

The CDR3 spans 13 residues, from the cysteine through the phenylalanine. The CDR3 DNA has 39 bases and is translated from base 1. V and J are truncated by 7 bases and 3 bases respectively, leaving an intervening sequence of 12 bases. CDR1 and CDR2 (SNHLY, FYNNEI) derive from the germline V gene. The immunoSEQ Assay, a bias-controlled multiplex PCR, was used to amplify TCRbeta CDR3 regions from genomic DNA. Under the source paper's analysis protocol: Within the assay, amplification of reference gene primers was used to estimate how many nucleated cells each sample contained. To quantify the absolute abundance of each unique TCRbeta CDR3 rearrangement, sequence reads were collapsed and filtered. For each sample, productive Simpson clonality was calculated as the square root of Simpson's diversity index across productive rearrangements. TCRdb took over this immuneACCESS table, retaining in-frame rearrangements with V and J assigned. Such tables are incomplete; in checked studies, under half of the missing clones stem from an unresolved V gene, and the remainder is unexplained. V and J calls and clone size are copied from that table; D and trimming were computed from the DNA. For this sample the table gives some 150,000 clones, of which roughly 87% were detected only once. The top ten constitute approximately 4.1% of the sample.

Whole blood was collected in K2EDTA tubes by collaborating institutions according to the institutions' own protocols. For TCRbeta analysis, collaborator samples were shipped as frozen whole blood, as isolated PBMCs, or as DNA extracted from either sample type. The sequenced sample was peripheral blood. The chain is encoded by TRBV2 joined to TRBJ1-2; tentative D gene TRBD1, with 5 bases matching. This clonotype was sampled from a woman aged 60 to 75 with active or convalescent COVID-19. The CDR3 protein sequence reads: CASTRRDYYGYTF. The DNA sequence is given as TGTGCCAGCACTAGGAGGGACTACTATGGCTACACCTTC.